This entry lists 30 T cell receptor beta chains sequenced from one sample in a study of cytomegalovirus exposure and HLA in healthy donors. Here immunoSEQ multiplex PCR was the method, and the copy in TCRdb shows in-frame clones only, minus some. The sample contains 200,000 or so clones, approximately 80% of which appear only once. The sequenced material came from PBMCs. Receptor source: a man between 18 and 29 years old in good health and CMV-seropositive.

The chain joins TRBV4-3 to TRBJ1-2; possible D gene TRBD1, 6 bases. V was cut by 4 bases and J by 2 bases, with 14 bases left in between. The germline V gene has CDR1 LGHNA and CDR2 YSLEER. The CDR3 loop spans 15 amino acids. In nucleotides, the CDR3 is TGCGCCAGCAGCCCCGGCGGACAGATAAACTATGGCTACACCTTC. It codes for CASSPGGQINYGYTF.

The gene calls are TRBV6-6 and TRBJ2-1; a weak D match, TRBD2 (5 bases). V was pared by 0 bases and J by 8 bases, with 5 bases between. Germline V gene lookup returns CDR1 MNHNY and CDR2 SVGAGI (reference sequence). This CDR3 has 12 residues. The DNA of the CDR3 is TGTGCCAGCAGTTACTCCGGGGATGAGCAGTTCTTC. Protein: CASSYSGDEQFF.

The genes are TRBV28 and TRBJ2-3, with 11 bases fitting TRBD2. CDR1 is MDHEN and CDR2 is SYDVKM in the germline V gene. CDR3 length: 15 residues. Trimming cost V 6 bases and J 5 bases; bases outside gene matches: 7. CDR3 amino acids: CASSLTGTSGDTQYF. The CDR3 DNA reads TGTGCCAGCAGCCTGACCGGGACTAGCGGAGATACGCAGTATTTT.

In nucleotides, the CDR3 is TGCGCCAGCAGGGGAGGCCATAGCACAGATACGCAGTATTTT. Translated, it gives CASRGGHSTDTQYF. The gene calls are TRBV5-1 and TRBJ2-3; perhaps TRBD2 as D (6 bases). V lost 5 bases, J lost 0 bases, and 10 bases lay in between. The CDR3 consists of 14 residues. Germline V gene lookup returns CDR1 SGHRS and CDR2 YFSETQ.

The chain is built from TRBV6-6 and TRBJ1-5; a possible D gene is TRBD1 (5 bases). V was clipped by 4 bases and J by 6 bases, with 10 bases between them. Germline V gene data show CDR1 as MNHNY and CDR2 as SVGAGI (reference sequence). The CDR3 is 13 residues long. The chain's CDR3 is CASSSQGSQPQHF. The CDR3, as DNA: TGTGCCAGCAGTTCCCAGGGATCTCAGCCCCAGCATTTT.

The rearrangement joins TRBV5-6 to TRBJ2-2; TRBD2 agrees at 7 bases. The V and J ends lost 4 bases and 0 bases, in that order; junction bases with no gene match: 9. From germline, CDR1 is SGHDT and CDR2 YYEEEE. The CDR3 consists of 17 residues. In nucleotides, the CDR3 is TGTGCCAGCAGCCTCACCCCACTAGCGTCGAACACCGGGGAGCTGTTTTTT. It encodes CASSLTPLASNTGELFF.

The rearrangement links TRBV5-4 to TRBJ2-5; 7 bases are shared with TRBD1. CDR1 SGHNT and CDR2 YYREEE come from the germline V gene (reference sequence). The CDR3 runs to 13 residues. Trimming removed 2 bases from V and 3 bases from J; junction bases left unmatched: 1. CDR3 nucleotide sequence: TGTGCCAGCAGCTTAACAGGGGAAGAGACCCAGTACTTC. Protein sequence: CASSLTGEETQYF.

The chain has TRBV5-4 and TRBJ2-6; D uncertain. The germline V gene encodes CDR1 SGHNT and CDR2 YYREEE (reference sequence). With 0 bases removed from V and 0 bases from J, the gap between germline ends came to 7 bases. The CDR3 consists of 16 residues. The CDR3 region is CASSLGHNSGANVLTF. The CDR3 DNA is TGTGCCAGCAGCTTGGGGCACAACTCTGGGGCCAACGTCCTGACTTTC.

The chain recombines TRBV6-1 with TRBJ2-7, with a tentative D call TRBD2 (6 bases). The CDR3 runs 16 residues. Germline V lookup: CDR1 MNHNS, CDR2 SASEGT. Trimming took off 2 bases at V and 2 bases at J, with 16 bases between the two ends. CDR3 loop: CASSEPRAAGTYEQYF. CDR3 nucleotides: TGTGCCAGCAGTGAACCCCGGGCAGCGGGCACCTACGAGCAGTACTTC.

This rearrangement joins TRBV27 to TRBJ2-7; 10 bases are a match to TRBD1. This CDR3 contains 15 residues. Germline V gene sequence: CDR1 MNHEY, CDR2 SMNVEV (reference sequence). V was clipped by 6 bases and J by 2 bases; unmatched bases: 7. The CDR3 loop is CASSSHGTGAYEQYF. CDR3 nucleotide sequence: TGTGCCAGCAGCTCCCACGGGACAGGGGCCTACGAGCAGTACTTC.

The chain recombines TRBV4-2 with TRBJ2-7; D possibly corresponds to TRBD2 (5 bases). The CDR3 spans 15 residues. Trimming stripped 3 bases from V and 0 bases from J, with 12 bases between. CDR1 is LGHNA and CDR2 is YNFKEQ in the germline V gene. The CDR3 loop is CASSQRAVLSYEQYF. The CDR3 DNA follows: TGTGCCAGCAGCCAGAGAGCGGTCCTCTCCTACGAGCAGTACTTC.

The gene calls are TRBV30 and TRBJ2-1; 7 nucleotides agree with TRBD2. The germline V gene encodes CDR1 GTSNPN and CDR2 SVGIG (reference sequence). CDR3 length equals 14 residues. The junction had 9 bases not matched to a gene; V was cut back by 4 bases and J by 6 bases. The CDR3 bases are TGTGCCTGGACGGGTGGGCTAGCGGTCAATGAGCAGTTCTTC. Translation: CAWTGGLAVNEQFF. The whole variable domain, remainder taken from reference TRBV30 and TRBJ2-1, is SQTIHQWPATLVQPVGSPLSLECTVEGTSNPNLYWYRQAAGRGLQLLFYSVGIGQISSEVPQNLSASRPQDRQFILSSKKLLLSDSGFYLCAWTGGLAVNEQFFGPGTRLTVL.

V is TRBV4-2 and J is TRBJ1-2; D gene unclear. The CDR3 has 14 residues. Germline V lookup: CDR1 LGHNA, CDR2 YNFKEQ. V was cut by 1 base and J by 6 bases, with 12 bases left in between. The CDR3 is CASSQVDFGDGYTF. The CDR3 nucleotides are TGTGCCAGCAGCCAAGTTGATTTCGGGGATGGCTACACCTTC.

This clone has more than one count but fewer than ten. V usage is TRBV2 and J usage is TRBJ2-1; 7 bases align to TRBD2. The CDR3 length is 14 residues. The V gene's germline CDR1 is SNHLY and CDR2 FYNNEI. Unmatched junction bases numbered 3, after V lost 2 bases and J lost 5 bases. As DNA, the CDR3 is TGTGCCAGCAGTGAAAGGACTAGAAACAATGAGCAGTTCTTC. It yields the protein CASSERTRNNEQFF.

This clone has just one count. The rearrangement joins TRBV25-1 to TRBJ2-2; the D gene is possibly TRBD2 (5 bases). CDR1 and CDR2 (germline): MGHDK, SYGVNS. Trimming left V 7 bases short and J 2 bases short, with 8 bases between. The CDR3 sequence is 13 residues long. In nucleotides, the CDR3 is TGTGCCAGCACTCGGGGTAACACCGGGGAGCTGTTTTTT. Protein product: CASTRGNTGELFF.

This sequence joins TRBV28 and TRBJ2-7; possible D gene TRBD2, 5 bases. Trimming shortened V by 6 bases and J by 7 bases, and 19 bases separated the two germline ends. Germline values: CDR1 MDHEN, CDR2 SYDVKM. The CDR3 is 14 residues long. The CDR3 DNA follows: TGTGCCAGCAGGACGCCGGGATCACTACGAGAGCAGTACTTC. Translated: CASRTPGSLREQYF.

The chain links TRBV7-9 to TRBJ1-5; D unclear. Germline V gene sequence: CDR1 SEHNR, CDR2 FQNEAQ (reference sequence). This CDR3 is built from 12 residues. Trimming pared 3 bases from V and 16 bases from J, leaving 16 bases between. The CDR3 here is CASSFEGTPAHF. The CDR3 DNA follows: TGTGCCAGCAGCTTTGAGGGAACCCCGGCTCATTTT.

The chain has TRBV19 and TRBJ2-2; no definite D call. The CDR3 totals 15 residues. The V gene lost 2 bases and the J gene lost 0 bases, with 7 bases spanning the gap. The germline gives CDR1 LNHDA, CDR2 SQIVND (reference sequence). CDR3: CASSISAANTGELFF. CDR3 sequence (DNA): TGTGCCAGTAGTATAAGCGCTGCGAACACCGGGGAGCTGTTTTTT.

V is TRBV5-1 and J is TRBJ2-7; D call uncertain. CDR3 size: 16 residues. V was cut by 4 bases and J by 5 bases, with 22 bases left in between. CDR1 is SGHRS and CDR2 is YFSETQ in the germline V gene. CDR3 protein: CASSPNPMSSPHEQYF. In DNA form, the CDR3 reads TGCGCCAGCAGCCCTAACCCCATGAGCTCCCCCCACGAGCAGTACTTC.

DNA of the CDR3: TGTGCCAGCACTTGGACTAGCCGGTCCTACGAGCAGTACTTC. Its protein is CASTWTSRSYEQYF. The V and J genes are TRBV28 and TRBJ2-7; 8 nucleotides line up with TRBD2. Germline CDR1 MDHEN, CDR2 SYDVKM. Germline trimming cut 7 bases from V and 1 base from J; bases unmatched to any gene: 6. CDR3 length: 14 residues. The entire variable domain, with the rest obtained from reference TRBV28 and TRBJ2-7, is as follows: DVKVTQSSRYLVKRTGEKVFLECVQDMDHENMFWYRQDPGLGLRLIYFSYDVKMKEKGDIPEGYSVSREKKERFSLILESASTNQTSMYLCASTWTSRSYEQYFGPGTRLTVT.

The rearrangement joins TRBV30 to TRBJ1-1; TRBD1 aligns across 8 bases. Germline V gene lookup returns CDR1 GTSNPN and CDR2 SVGIG (reference sequence). CDR3 length: 13 residues. The V segment lost 3 bases and the J segment 5 bases; nucleotides outside the gene matches: 5. In DNA, the CDR3 is TGTGCCTGGAGCACAGGGGGTGGGACTGAAGCTTTCTTT. It yields the protein CAWSTGGGTEAFF.

This clone appeared once. This rearrangement joins TRBV14 to TRBJ2-7, with TRBD2 matching 7 bases. This CDR3 has 14 amino acids. V trimming: 1 base; J trimming: 5 bases; junction bases outside the gene matches: 5. Germline lookup yields CDR1 SGHDN and CDR2 FVKESK. The CDR3 sequence is CASSQGDREDEQYF. The CDR3 nucleotides read TGTGCCAGCAGCCAAGGGGACCGGGAGGACGAGCAGTACTTC.

V gene TRBV7-8 combines with J gene TRBJ2-5; no clear D. Germline V gene sequence: CDR1 SGHVS, CDR2 FQNEAQ. This CDR3 spans 12 amino acids. The V end lost 5 bases, the J end lost 5 bases, and 9 bases lay between the germline ends. CDR3 amino acids: CASSPNMETQYF. DNA for the CDR3: TGTGCCAGCAGCCCTAATATGGAGACCCAGTACTTC.

V usage is TRBV7-3 and J usage is TRBJ2-1; 9 positions match TRBD2. The V and J ends lost 4 bases and 4 bases, in that order; junction bases with no gene match: 8. The CDR3 totals 16 residues. Germline V gives CDR1 SGHTA, CDR2 FQGTGA. CDR3 loop: CASSSLAGFSYNEQFF. The CDR3 nucleotides read TGTGCCAGCAGCTCTCTAGCGGGATTCTCTTACAATGAGCAGTTCTTC. Supplemented by reference TRBV7-3 and TRBJ2-1, the full variable domain reads GAGVSQTPSNKVTEKGKYVELRCDPISGHTALYWYRQSLGQGPEFLIYFQGTGAADDSGLPNDRFFAVRPEGSVSTLKIQRTERGDSAVYLCASSSLAGFSYNEQFFGPGTRLTVL.

CDR3 sequence reads: CASRKLGTLETQYF. CDR3 bases: TGTGCCAGCAGAAAGCTAGGAACCCTAGAGACCCAGTACTTC. The chain combines TRBV25-1 with TRBJ2-5, with D unresolved. Germline values: CDR1 MGHDK, CDR2 SYGVNS. This CDR3 has 14 amino acids. V was cut by 6 bases and J by 4 bases, with 15 bases left in between.

The chain has TRBV27 and TRBJ2-7; 12 bases match TRBD2. The CDR3 is 14 residues long. The trim removed 6 bases at V and 6 bases at J, leaving 6 bases unmatched. CDR1 is MNHEY, CDR2 SMNVEV, per germline (reference sequence). The CDR3 here is CASSKGLAGTEQYF. The CDR3 nucleotides read TGTGCCAGCAGCAAAGGACTAGCGGGAACCGAGCAGTACTTC.

This chain links TRBV14 with TRBJ1-4, with unresolved D. Trimming took 0 bases from V and 7 from J, leaving 15 bases between them. Germline V lookup: CDR1 SGHDN, CDR2 FVKESK. The CDR3 covers 16 residues. CDR3 bases: TGTGCCAGCAGCCAAGAAGGAGGGTTCGTATTTGAAAAACTGTTTTTT. Translated, it gives CASSQEGGFVFEKLFF.

V gene TRBV6-1 combines with J gene TRBJ2-7; 7 nucleotides agree with TRBD2. Germline V lookup: CDR1 MNHNS, CDR2 SASEGT. The CDR3 is made up of 15 amino acids. Losses at the gene ends were 7 bases for V and 0 bases for J; bases not matched to a gene: 9. The CDR3 protein is CASTPAGNPSYEQYF. DNA for the CDR3: TGTGCCAGCACTCCAGCGGGGAACCCCTCCTACGAGCAGTACTTC.

V gene TRBV28 combines with J gene TRBJ1-5; 9 nucleotides line up with TRBD1. The CDR3 length is 16 residues. Per germline, CDR1 MDHEN and CDR2 SYDVKM. The V segment lost 8 bases and the J segment 7 bases; nucleotides outside the gene matches: 15. CDR3 amino acids: CASGILTGGDRQPQHF. CDR3 nucleotides: TGTGCCAGCGGAATTCTGACAGGGGGAGATAGACAGCCCCAGCATTTT.

V gene TRBV5-1 combines with J gene TRBJ2-7, with TRBD2 matching over 10 bases. V gave up 4 bases and J gave up 5 bases; unmatched junction bases: 6. Germline values: CDR1 SGHRS, CDR2 YFSETQ. The CDR3 totals 14 residues. The CDR3 spells CASSTSGTSNEQYF. The CDR3 DNA sequence: TGCGCCAGCAGCACTAGCGGGACGTCCAACGAGCAGTACTTC.